Listed below are T cell receptor beta chains from one sample, sequenced in a study of T cell changes during pregnancy in multiple sclerosis. Assay used: immunoSEQ multiplex PCR; TCRdb lists only in-frame clones, some missing. The table has tens of thousands of clones, about 91% seen once. Here the sequenced sample was peripheral blood, taken before pregnancy. Source of these receptors: a female donor with multiple sclerosis, enrolled in a pregnancy study. Both conserved end residues are part of each CDR3. The order of the fields is D gene, V gene, CDR3 length, J gene, clone size, CDR3 DNA, CDR3 protein. The D gene is left open where the match is weak. The listing skips clone size in some rows; elsewhere it reads once, few, many or a size class.

D gene: TRBD1; V gene: TRBV10-3; CDR3 length: 15; J gene: TRBJ2-7; clone size: .; CDR3 DNA: TGTGCCATCAGTGAACCCGGGACAGGGTATAGCGAGCAGTACTTC; CDR3 protein: CAISEPGTGYSEQYF
D gene: TRBD2; V gene: TRBV4-2; CDR3 length: 16; J gene: TRBJ2-2; clone size: .; CDR3 DNA: TGTGCCAGCAGCCAGCGACTAGCGGGGGGAGCCGGGGAGCTGTTTTTT; CDR3 protein: CASSQRLAGGAGELFF
D gene: TRBD2; V gene: TRBV7-2; CDR3 length: 15; J gene: TRBJ2-2; clone size: .; CDR3 DNA: TGTGCCAGCATAAGGACTAGCGGGGTAACCGGGGAGCTGTTTTTT; CDR3 protein: CASIRTSGVTGELFF
D gene: .; V gene: TRBV15; CDR3 length: 16; J gene: TRBJ2-7; clone size: .; CDR3 DNA: TGTGCCACCAGCACCAACCGGGACAAGAGCTCCTACGAGCAGTACTTC; CDR3 protein: CATSTNRDKSSYEQYF
D gene: .; V gene: TRBV7-3; CDR3 length: 13; J gene: TRBJ1-1; clone size: .; CDR3 DNA: TGTGCCAGCAGCCTCCTACAGGGTACTGAAGCTTTCTTT; CDR3 protein: CASSLLQGTEAFF
D gene: TRBD1; V gene: TRBV14; CDR3 length: 15; J gene: TRBJ1-4; clone size: .; CDR3 DNA: TGTGCCAGCAGCCAAGGGACAGGGGGCTTTGAAAAACTGTTTTTT; CDR3 protein: CASSQGTGGFEKLFF
D gene: .; V gene: TRBV7-9; CDR3 length: 18; J gene: TRBJ2-7; clone size: many; CDR3 DNA: TGTGCCAGCAGCTCCTTGGGGCCCGCGCGGACGGGCTCCTACGAGCAGTACTTC; CDR3 protein: CASSSLGPARTGSYEQYF
D gene: .; V gene: TRBV11-2; CDR3 length: 13; J gene: TRBJ1-2; clone size: once; CDR3 DNA: TGTGCCAGCAGCTTAGGGACTTTCTATGGCTACACCTTC; CDR3 protein: CASSLGTFYGYTF
D gene: .; V gene: TRBV4-2; CDR3 length: 18; J gene: TRBJ2-4; clone size: .; CDR3 DNA: TGTGCCAGCAGCCAAGGGGGCGTGGCGCGACTAGCCAAAAACATTCAGTACTTC; CDR3 protein: CASSQGGVARLAKNIQYF
D gene: TRBD1; V gene: TRBV6-1; CDR3 length: 16; J gene: TRBJ2-2; clone size: .; CDR3 DNA: TGTGCCAGCAGTGAAAGGGGGACAGTAAACACCGGGGAGCTGTTTTTT; CDR3 protein: CASSERGTVNTGELFF
D gene: .; V gene: TRBV6-1; CDR3 length: 12; J gene: TRBJ2-7; clone size: .; CDR3 DNA: TGTGCCAGCTGGGACAACTCCTACGAGCAGTACTTC; CDR3 protein: CASWDNSYEQYF
D gene: TRBD2; V gene: TRBV11-2; CDR3 length: 15; J gene: TRBJ2-7; clone size: once; CDR3 DNA: TGTGCCAGCAGCTACCCTAGCGGGGGCGGGTACGAGCAGTACTTC; CDR3 protein: CASSYPSGGGYEQYF
D gene: TRBD1; V gene: TRBV18; CDR3 length: 17; J gene: TRBJ1-1; clone size: .; CDR3 DNA: TGTGCCAGCTCACCTCCCCGCGGACAGGGGGCTAGCGATGAAGCTTTCTTT; CDR3 protein: CASSPPRGQGASDEAFF
D gene: TRBD2; V gene: TRBV11-2; CDR3 length: 15; J gene: TRBJ2-5; clone size: .; CDR3 DNA: TGTGCCAGCAGCCAGAGGACTAGCGGGGCCGAGACCCAGTACTTC; CDR3 protein: CASSQRTSGAETQYF
D gene: .; V gene: TRBV10-3; CDR3 length: 15; J gene: TRBJ2-7; clone size: .; CDR3 DNA: TGTGCCATCAGTGCTATGGCAGGGGCAACCTACGAGCAGTACTTC; CDR3 protein: CAISAMAGATYEQYF
D gene: .; V gene: TRBV18; CDR3 length: 15; J gene: TRBJ2-7; clone size: .; CDR3 DNA: TGTGCCAGCTCATCGGCGGTGAGGTCGCTCTACGAGCAGTACTTC; CDR3 protein: CASSSAVRSLYEQYF
D gene: TRBD1; V gene: TRBV5-4; CDR3 length: 15; J gene: TRBJ1-1; clone size: .; CDR3 DNA: TGTGCCAGCAGCTTACCGGGACAGGTGAACACTGAAGCTTTCTTT; CDR3 protein: CASSLPGQVNTEAFF
D gene: TRBD1; V gene: TRBV7-2; CDR3 length: 13; J gene: TRBJ2-7; clone size: .; CDR3 DNA: TGTGCCAGCAGCTTAGACAGGGGGTACGAGCAGTACTTC; CDR3 protein: CASSLDRGYEQYF
D gene: TRBD2; V gene: TRBV25-1; CDR3 length: 15; J gene: TRBJ2-3; clone size: .; CDR3 DNA: TGTGCCAGCAGTGAATATCGCGCGGGAGCTGATACGCAGTATTTT; CDR3 protein: CASSEYRAGADTQYF
D gene: .; V gene: TRBV27; CDR3 length: 17; J gene: TRBJ1-5; clone size: .; CDR3 DNA: TGTGCCAGCAGCCACCGGGGGAATCTTTATAGCAATCAGCCCCAGCATTTT; CDR3 protein: CASSHRGNLYSNQPQHF